This TCR beta chain originates from a study of graft-versus-host responses after intestinal transplantation. Graft tissue processing released intraepithelial and lamina propria lymphocytes. TCRdb keeps only in-frame clones here, not all; method: immunoSEQ multiplex PCR. Of about 18,000 clones detected, under 85% appear once; the ten largest clones hold roughly 8.2%. This clone appeared once. Trimming took 4 bases from V and 4 from J; bases not matched to a gene: 6. Germline V CDR1 and CDR2: SGHRS, YFSETQ. This CDR3 has 14 amino acids. This sequence was found in a human patient who received an intestinal transplant, so some T cells may come from the graft donor. The input for sequencing was ileum tissue, taken around 69 weeks after intestinal transplant. The chain links TRBV5-1 to TRBJ1-2; 8 nucleotides agree with TRBD1. CDR3 sequence: CASSPRTGTYGYTF. In DNA, the CDR3 is TGCGCCAGCAGCCCCAGGACAGGGACCTATGGCTACACCTTC.